These T cell receptor beta chains were read from a single sample in a study of control samples from healthy donors and cancer patients. Libraries were prepared by immunoSEQ multiplex PCR; TCRdb keeps only in-frame clonotypes and omits some of them. The sample shows around 68,000 clones, under 85% of them seen only once. Source material: blood. The origin of the receptors is a man aged 55 to 69 in good health. The CDR3 runs from the conserved cysteine through the conserved F or W. The D gene is left open where the match is weak.

>-|TRBV6-5|TRBJ1-1
CASSSPQVMNTEAFF
>TRBD2|TRBV18|TRBJ2-7
CASSLSGRNDEQYF
>-|TRBV5-6|TRBJ2-5
CASSGHPGTPQETQYF
>TRBD1|TRBV27|TRBJ2-2
CASSPGQVAGELFF
>-|TRBV5-6|TRBJ2-7
CASSFLSVYEQYF
>-|TRBV5-5|TRBJ2-7
CASSLGRRPPYEQYF
>TRBD2|TRBV5-4|TRBJ2-5
CASSTGLAGAVETQYF
>-|TRBV5-5|TRBJ1-2
CASGLYGQNNYGYTF
>TRBD2|TRBV18|TRBJ2-1
CASSPPLVAGNNEQFF
>-|TRBV24-1|TRBJ2-1
CATSGISGYNEQFF
>-|TRBV18|TRBJ1-1
CASSPFLQGKRRNTEAFF
>TRBD2|TRBV20-1|TRBJ2-1
CSASENRLAAYNEQFF
>-|TRBV3-1/TRBV3-2|TRBJ2-3
CASSRRGLVTDTQYF
>-|TRBV11-2|TRBJ2-5
CASSLGWAGETQYF
>-|TRBV7-9|TRBJ2-5
CASSLNRETQYF
>-|TRBV6-5|TRBJ1-2
CASSSPGVNGSTF
>TRBD2|TRBV27|TRBJ2-1
CASSLVAGGSGKNNEQFF
>TRBD1|TRBV7-7|TRBJ2-5
CASSLGTRDRGLETQYF
>-|TRBV7-9|TRBJ1-5
CASSSSIPYSNQPQHF
>-|TRBV4-1|TRBJ1-4
CASSQDLGTGEKLFF
>-|TRBV11-2|TRBJ2-7
CASSWGAYEQYF
>-|TRBV27|TRBJ1-6
CASSLSRASSSPLHF
>-|TRBV14|TRBJ2-1
CASSQALEDEQFF
>TRBD1|TRBV18|TRBJ1-2
CASSVQGAADNYGYTF
>TRBD1|TRBV5-6|TRBJ1-1
CASSLVKGQMNTEAFF
>-|TRBV24-1|TRBJ1-5
CATSLGTQPQHF
>-|TRBV7-9|TRBJ2-1
CASSLFGGRVNEQFF
>-|TRBV30|TRBJ1-1
CAWRKAGLNTEAFF
>TRBD1|TRBV7-6|TRBJ2-2
CASSPRGGTDNTGELFF
>-|TRBV3-1/TRBV3-2|TRBJ2-3
CATPWDTQYF
>TRBD2|TRBV19|TRBJ2-7
CASSPGLALEQYF
>-|TRBV29-1|TRBJ1-1
CGTGGFTEAFF
>TRBD1|TRBV5-1|TRBJ1-2
CASSLDRGLNYGYTF
>-|TRBV6-5|TRBJ1-2
CASTPGPGLGYTF
>-|TRBV4-2|TRBJ1-3
CASSQDRMTYSGNTIYF
>TRBD2|TRBV6-4|TRBJ2-3
CASSLLAGDTDTQYF
>-|TRBV9|TRBJ2-1
CASSVALYNEQFF